This TCR beta chain was captured in a study of OX40 agonist ivuxolimab in advanced cancers. Sequencing was performed with immunoSEQ multiplex PCR; in TCRdb, only in-frame clones are kept and a portion is missing. The sample contains some 77,000 clones, approximately 82% of which appear only once. Looked up from germline, CDR1 is MGHRA and CDR2 is YSYEKL. CDR3 size: 16 residues. The germline V and J ends were trimmed by 4 bases and 8 bases, with 20 bases remaining between them. V and J are TRBV4-1 and TRBJ1-4; D ambiguous. This sequence was found in an adult with an advanced solid tumor such as melanoma, head and neck, liver or kidney cancer. Sequencing used CD4+ or CD8+ T cells sorted from blood, obtained in a trial of the OX40 agonist ivuxolimab. As DNA, the CDR3 is TGCGCCAGCAGCCCCTCGGACCGGAGGCGTGGGGAAAAACTGTTTTTT. Protein product: CASSPSDRRRGEKLFF.